This is a list of T cell receptor beta chains from one sample in a study of T cell changes during pregnancy in multiple sclerosis. Produced via immunoSEQ multiplex PCR; TCRdb's table is partial and in-frame only. Here the sample spans approximately 54,000 clones, about 90% being singletons. This material consisted of peripheral blood, taken after pregnancy. The source is a female donor in good health, enrolled as a control in a pregnancy study. Each CDR3 is given with its conserved first and last residue. Each record gives: CDR3 protein, CDR3 DNA, clone size, D gene, V gene, J gene. The D gene is left open where the match is weak. Clone size is stated in some rows and not others, as once, few, many or a class when expanded.

CASSIDLAGSYEQYF	TGTGCCAGTAGTATAGATCTGGCAGGTTCCTACGAGCAGTACTTC	-	-	TRBV19	TRBJ2-7
CASGGASYEQYF	TGTGCCAGCGGGGGGGCGAGCTACGAGCAGTACTTC	-	-	TRBV2	TRBJ2-7
CSVLAGGNYNEQFF	TGCAGCGTCTTAGCGGGAGGGAATTACAATGAGCAGTTCTTC	-	TRBD2	TRBV29-1	TRBJ2-1
CASGPGRETQYF	TGTGCTAGTGGCCCTGGTAGAGAGACCCAGTACTTC	once	-	TRBV12-5	TRBJ2-5
CASSVQGRNEKLFF	TGCGCCAGCAGCGTACAGGGCCGCAATGAAAAACTGTTTTTT	-	-	TRBV5-1	TRBJ1-4
CASSSETGLGVNTEAFF	TGTGCCAGCAGCTCAGAGACAGGGCTCGGAGTGAACACTGAAGCTTTCTTT	-	TRBD1	TRBV7-6	TRBJ1-1
CASSYSGEGDKLFF	TGTGCCAGCAGTTACTCAGGGGAGGGGGATAAACTGTTTTTT	once	-	TRBV6-6	TRBJ1-4
CASSVRGGSSYNEQFF	TGTGCCAGTAGCGTCCGCGGGGGGAGCTCCTACAATGAGCAGTTCTTC	-	TRBD2	TRBV19	TRBJ2-1
CASSLAGDYNEQFF	TGTGCCAGCTCCCTAGCGGGAGACTACAATGAGCAGTTCTTC	-	TRBD2	TRBV6-6	TRBJ2-1
CASSSRDREETQYF	TGTGCCAGCAGTTCTCGGGACAGAGAAGAGACCCAGTACTTC	-	TRBD1	TRBV28	TRBJ2-5
CASIKQGAANSPLHF	TGTGCCAGCATTAAACAGGGGGCAGCTAATTCACCCCTCCACTTT	-	TRBD1	TRBV27	TRBJ1-6
CASSPSPPAGNGYTF	TGTGCCAGCTCACCCTCTCCTCCCGCAGGGAATGGCTACACCTTC	-	-	TRBV18	TRBJ1-2
CASSFPGGPDNEQFF	TGTGCCAGCAGCTTTCCGGGGGGCCCCGACAATGAGCAGTTCTTC	-	-	TRBV5-4	TRBJ2-1
CASLRDRVLGTNEKLFF	TGTGCCAGCCTCCGGGACAGGGTACTAGGGACTAATGAAAAACTGTTTTTT	once	TRBD1	TRBV28	TRBJ1-4
CASSTFIGQPQHF	TGTGCCAGTAGTACTTTCATCGGTCAGCCCCAGCATTTT	-	-	TRBV19	TRBJ1-5
CASRIYGGGYTF	TGTGCCAGCAGGATCTACGGGGGTGGCTACACCTTC	-	-	TRBV6-5	TRBJ1-2
CASSPSSPGINEQYF	TGTGCCAGCTCACCAAGCAGTCCGGGGATCAACGAGCAGTACTTC	-	-	TRBV18	TRBJ2-7
CASNDRPNQPQHF	TGTGCCAGCAACGACAGACCCAATCAGCCCCAGCATTTT	-	-	TRBV6-5	TRBJ1-5
CASSIQGTFNYGYTF	TGTGCCAGTAGTATACAGGGAACCTTTAACTATGGCTACACCTTC	-	-	TRBV19	TRBJ1-2
CASSLGGFGGNTEAFF	TGTGCCAGCAGCTTGGGAGGTTTCGGGGGGAACACTGAAGCTTTCTTT	-	-	TRBV5-4	TRBJ1-1
CASSLAGLAGGGSYNEQFF	TGCGCCAGCAGCTTGGCTGGACTAGCGGGAGGAGGCTCCTACAATGAGCAGTTCTTC	-	TRBD2	TRBV5-1	TRBJ2-1
CASSLVQGWDTEAFF	TGTGCCAGCAGCTTAGTTCAGGGGTGGGACACTGAAGCTTTCTTT	-	-	TRBV7-8	TRBJ1-1
CASRPGGYTEAFF	TGTGCCAGCAGACCAGGGGGATACACTGAAGCTTTCTTT	-	TRBD1	TRBV5-4	TRBJ1-1
CASGGGSGNEKLFF	TGTGCCAGCGGGGGGGGCAGTGGTAATGAAAAACTGTTTTTT	-	-	TRBV6-1	TRBJ1-4
CASSYSAGGVNYGYTF	TGTGCCAGCAGTTACTCGGCGGGGGGCGTAAACTATGGCTACACCTTC	-	-	TRBV6-5	TRBJ1-2